The rows below give T cell receptor beta chains drawn from one sample of a study of PD-L1 blockade in urothelial cancer. Sequenced by immunoSEQ multiplex PCR; TCRdb stores in-frame clones only, minus some. The sample lists tens of thousands of clones; roughly 82% were seen once. This material consisted of PBMCs, taken around atezolizumab (anti-PD-L1) treatment. Receptors originate from a man in his 60s with urothelial cancer. The conserved cysteine and the conserved F or W are not part of the CDR3 here.

cdr3_length,v_call,cdr3_aa
14,TRBV10-3,AISEQGQGRPETQY
13,TRBV5-6,ASSLDAGGNYGYT
12,TRBV7-9,ASSAQGKGDEQY
14,TRBV5-5,ASSLILSSPTGELF
9,TRBV28,ASTMVNEQF
15,TRBV5-1,ASSLGGTGRNNSPLH
12,TRBV11-1,ASSSGVSYNEQF
14,TRBV7-6,ASSLGGDRQFAEQF
12,TRBV6-1,ASSDFAVDQPQH
13,TRBV6-4,ASKPGWDRGSGYT
12,TRBV9,ASSDGAGANVLT
12,TRBV5-6,ASRRDRALYGYT
11,TRBV19,ASSYSFFYEQY
13,TRBV5-6,ASSYQSSRDSPLH
14,TRBV13,ASSSSRQGGAETQY
13,TRBV6-5,ASSYGTSFGYGYT
12,TRBV5-4,ASSLELISGAQI
15,TRBV11-2,ASKYAQGGGWSNEQF
13,TRBV2,ASRDRAGFNSPLH
14,TRBV5-1,ASSRGGAQGPDTQY
13,TRBV6-6,ASSYLPGEAYEQY
14,TRBV4-1,ASSQDKGQGAETQY
15,TRBV4-1,ASSRLQLAGAERGYT
13,TRBV2,ATARDSGRLETQY
13,TRBV4-2,ASSQDDSSNQPQH
10,TRBV19,ASSIRDYGYT
9,TRBV20-1,SVRKGETQY
18,TRBV12-2,ASRLERDRRCVVNYQPQH
13,TRBV28,ASSPGGQSSYEQY
10,TRBV19,ASSLYSGGLF
14,TRBV25-1,ATLPEQGPSYNEQF
13,TRBV4-2,ASSQAGGSYNEQF
12,TRBV7-8,ASSLGQGSIETF
10,TRBV19,ASSTFNSPLH
14,TRBV18,ASSPFAAGVNSPLH
13,TRBV7-9,ASSFGIQGSYGYT
14,TRBV4-2,ASSQDTSGVIETQY
16,TRBV7-9,ASSLAFLRTGPSDEQY
13,TRBV6-7,ASSRGQGRDYEQY
14,TRBV29-1,SVCLYDRSYQETQY
12,TRBV19,ASSRDREIHEQY
11,TRBV6-1,ASSEISGYEQY
12,TRBV4-1,ASSPTGVLPEAF
13,TRBV5-1,ASSLEGGSGNTIY